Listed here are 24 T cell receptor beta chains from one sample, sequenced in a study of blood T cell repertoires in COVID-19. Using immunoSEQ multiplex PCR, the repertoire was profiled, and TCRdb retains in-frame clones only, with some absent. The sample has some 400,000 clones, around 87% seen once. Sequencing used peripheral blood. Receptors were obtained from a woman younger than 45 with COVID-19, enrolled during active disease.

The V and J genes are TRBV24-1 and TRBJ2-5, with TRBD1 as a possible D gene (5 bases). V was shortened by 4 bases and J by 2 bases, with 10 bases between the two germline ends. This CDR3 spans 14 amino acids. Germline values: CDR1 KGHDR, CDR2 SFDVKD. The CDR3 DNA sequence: TGTGCCACCAGTGAAGCAGGGCGTCAAGAGACCCAGTACTTC. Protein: CATSEAGRQETQYF.

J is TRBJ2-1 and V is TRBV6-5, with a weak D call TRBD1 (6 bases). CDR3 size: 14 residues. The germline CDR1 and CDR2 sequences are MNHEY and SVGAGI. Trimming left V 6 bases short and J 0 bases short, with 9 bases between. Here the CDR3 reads CASSRGRSYNEQFF. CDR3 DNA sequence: TGTGCCAGCAGCAGGGGCCGCTCCTACAATGAGCAGTTCTTC.

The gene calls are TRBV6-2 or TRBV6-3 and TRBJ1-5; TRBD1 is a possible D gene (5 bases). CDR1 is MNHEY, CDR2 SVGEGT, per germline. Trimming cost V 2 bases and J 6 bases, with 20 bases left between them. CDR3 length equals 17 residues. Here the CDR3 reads CASSYRIVGLYAQPQHF. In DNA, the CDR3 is TGTGCCAGCAGTTACCGGATCGTGGGACTTTACGCTCAGCCCCAGCATTTT.

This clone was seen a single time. The CDR3 is CASSSGLQETQYF. DNA of the CDR3: TGTGCCAGCAGCTCGGGACTGCAAGAGACCCAGTACTTC. The rearrangement links TRBV7-2 to TRBJ2-5; D may be TRBD2 (6 bases). From germline, CDR1 is SGHTA and CDR2 FQGNSA. The length of the CDR3 is 13 residues. Deletions cut 4 bases from V and 2 bases from J, with 8 bases between. Based on the CDR3 plus reference TRBV7-2 and TRBJ2-5, the full variable domain is GAGVSQSPSNKVTEKGKDVELRCDPISGHTALYWYRQSLGQGLEFLIYFQGNSAPDKSGLPSDRFSAERTGGSVSTLTIQRTQQEDSAVYLCASSSGLQETQYFGPGTRLLVL.

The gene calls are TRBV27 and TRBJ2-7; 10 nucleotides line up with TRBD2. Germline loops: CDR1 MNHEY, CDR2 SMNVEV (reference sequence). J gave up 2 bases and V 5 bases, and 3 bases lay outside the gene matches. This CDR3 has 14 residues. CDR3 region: CASSLGLAAYEQYF. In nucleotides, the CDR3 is TGTGCCAGCAGTCTCGGACTAGCGGCCTACGAGCAGTACTTC.

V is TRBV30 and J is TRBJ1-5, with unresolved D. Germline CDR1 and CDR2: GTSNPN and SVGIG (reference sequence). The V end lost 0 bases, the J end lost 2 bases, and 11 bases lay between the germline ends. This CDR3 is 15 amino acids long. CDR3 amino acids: CAWSVHGGGNQPQHF. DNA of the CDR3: TGTGCCTGGAGTGTACATGGCGGGGGCAATCAGCCCCAGCATTTT.

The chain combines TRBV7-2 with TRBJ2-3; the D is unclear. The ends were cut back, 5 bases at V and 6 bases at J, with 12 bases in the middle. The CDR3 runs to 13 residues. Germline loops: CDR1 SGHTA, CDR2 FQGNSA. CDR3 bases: TGTGCCAGCAGCAGAGAAAGAAGCGATACGCAGTATTTT. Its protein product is CASSRERSDTQYF.

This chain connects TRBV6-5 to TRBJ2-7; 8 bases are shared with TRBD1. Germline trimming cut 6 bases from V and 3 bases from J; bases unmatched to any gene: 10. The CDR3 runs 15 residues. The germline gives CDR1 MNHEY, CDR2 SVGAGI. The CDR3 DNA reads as TGTGCCAGCAGGTTCGACAGGGGACCCCTCTACGAGCAGTACTTC. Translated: CASRFDRGPLYEQYF.

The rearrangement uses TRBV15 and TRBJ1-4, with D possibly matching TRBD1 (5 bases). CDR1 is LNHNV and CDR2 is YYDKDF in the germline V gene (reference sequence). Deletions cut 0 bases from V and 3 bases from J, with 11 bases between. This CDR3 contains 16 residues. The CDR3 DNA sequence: TGTGCCACCAGCAGAGATATAGACAGATCTAATGAAAAACTGTTTTTT. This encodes CATSRDIDRSNEKLFF.

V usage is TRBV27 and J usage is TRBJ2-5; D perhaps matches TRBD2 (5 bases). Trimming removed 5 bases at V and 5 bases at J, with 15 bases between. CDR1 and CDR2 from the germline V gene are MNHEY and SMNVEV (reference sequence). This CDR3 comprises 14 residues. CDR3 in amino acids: CASSRRLSRETQYF. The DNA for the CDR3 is TGTGCCAGCAGTCGCCGACTAAGTCGCGAGACCCAGTACTTC.

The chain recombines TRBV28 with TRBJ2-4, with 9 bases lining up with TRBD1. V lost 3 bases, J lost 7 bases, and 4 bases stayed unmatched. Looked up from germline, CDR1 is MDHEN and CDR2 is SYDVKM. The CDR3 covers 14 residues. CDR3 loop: CASSFPQGANIQYF. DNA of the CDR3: TGTGCCAGCAGTTTCCCACAGGGGGCGAACATTCAGTACTTC.

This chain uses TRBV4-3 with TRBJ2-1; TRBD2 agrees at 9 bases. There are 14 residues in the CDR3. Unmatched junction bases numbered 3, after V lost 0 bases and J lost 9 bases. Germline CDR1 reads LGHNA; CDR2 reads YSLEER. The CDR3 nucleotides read TGCGCCAGCAGCCAAGATGCGGGAGGGACTGAGCAGTTCTTC. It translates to CASSQDAGGTEQFF.

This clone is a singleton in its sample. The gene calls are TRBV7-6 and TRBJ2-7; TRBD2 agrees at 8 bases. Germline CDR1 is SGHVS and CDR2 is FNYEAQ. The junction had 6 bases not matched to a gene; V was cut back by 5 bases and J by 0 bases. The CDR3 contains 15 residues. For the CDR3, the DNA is TGTGCCAGCAGCGCCAGCGGGAGTGCCTCCTACGAGCAGTACTTC. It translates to CASSASGSASYEQYF.

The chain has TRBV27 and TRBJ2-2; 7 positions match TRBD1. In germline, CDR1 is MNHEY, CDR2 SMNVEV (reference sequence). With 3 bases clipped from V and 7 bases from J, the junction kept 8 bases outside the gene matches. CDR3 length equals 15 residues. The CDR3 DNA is TGTGCCAGCAGTTTTTCCAGGGGGATTGGCGGGGAGCTGTTTTTT. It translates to CASSFSRGIGGELFF.

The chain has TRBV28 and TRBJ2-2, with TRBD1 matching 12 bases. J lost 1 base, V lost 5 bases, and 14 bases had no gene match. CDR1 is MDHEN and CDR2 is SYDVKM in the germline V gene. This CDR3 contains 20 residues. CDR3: CASSTVWDRGRRWNTGELFF. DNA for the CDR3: TGTGCCAGCAGTACCGTGTGGGACAGGGGGCGAAGGTGGAACACCGGGGAGCTGTTTTTT.

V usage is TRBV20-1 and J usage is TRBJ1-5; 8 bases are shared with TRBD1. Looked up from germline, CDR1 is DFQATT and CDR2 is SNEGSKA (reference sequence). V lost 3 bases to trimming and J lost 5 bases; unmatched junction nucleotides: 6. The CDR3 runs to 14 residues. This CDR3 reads CSASHRGIYQPQHF. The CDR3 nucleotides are TGCAGTGCTAGTCACAGGGGGATCTATCAGCCCCAGCATTTT.

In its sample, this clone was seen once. This CDR3 reads CSASGDRGYTEAFF. For the CDR3, the DNA is TGCAGTGCTAGTGGGGACAGGGGATACACTGAAGCTTTCTTT. The chain recombines TRBV20-1 with TRBJ1-1; 10 nucleotides agree with TRBD1. From germline, CDR1 is DFQATT and CDR2 SNEGSKA (reference sequence). The V gene end was trimmed by 3 bases and the J gene end by 3 bases; junction bases not matched to a gene: 4. This CDR3 is built from 14 residues.

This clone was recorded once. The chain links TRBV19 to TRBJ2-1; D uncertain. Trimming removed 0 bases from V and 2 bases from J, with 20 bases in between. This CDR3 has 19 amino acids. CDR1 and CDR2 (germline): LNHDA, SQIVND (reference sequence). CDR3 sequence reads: CASSIEYGPESTTYNEQFF. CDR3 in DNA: TGTGCCAGTAGTATAGAGTATGGTCCAGAATCAACTACCTACAATGAGCAGTTCTTC.

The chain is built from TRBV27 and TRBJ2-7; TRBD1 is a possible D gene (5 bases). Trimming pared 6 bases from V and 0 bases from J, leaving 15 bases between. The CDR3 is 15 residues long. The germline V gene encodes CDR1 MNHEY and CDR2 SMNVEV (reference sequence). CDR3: CASSPLGQRSYEQYF. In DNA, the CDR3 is TGTGCCAGCAGCCCGCTGGGGCAGCGCTCCTACGAGCAGTACTTC.

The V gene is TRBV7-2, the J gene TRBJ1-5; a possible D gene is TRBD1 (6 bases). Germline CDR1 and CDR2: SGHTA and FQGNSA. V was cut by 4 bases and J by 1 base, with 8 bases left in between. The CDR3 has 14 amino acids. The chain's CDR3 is CASSSQGSNQPQHF. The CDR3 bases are TGTGCCAGCAGCTCCCAGGGGAGCAATCAGCCCCAGCATTTT.

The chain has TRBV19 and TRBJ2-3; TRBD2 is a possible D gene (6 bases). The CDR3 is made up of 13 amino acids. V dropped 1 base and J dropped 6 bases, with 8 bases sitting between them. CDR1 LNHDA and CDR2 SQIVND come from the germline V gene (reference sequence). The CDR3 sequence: CASSIVGSDTQYF. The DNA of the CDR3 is TGTGCCAGTAGTATAGTCGGGAGTGATACGCAGTATTTT.

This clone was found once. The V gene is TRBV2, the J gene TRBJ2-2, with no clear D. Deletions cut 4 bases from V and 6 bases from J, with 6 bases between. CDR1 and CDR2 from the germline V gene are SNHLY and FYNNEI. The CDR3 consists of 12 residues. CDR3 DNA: TGTGCCAGCAGTGTAGAGGCCGGGGAGCTGTTTTTT. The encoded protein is CASSVEAGELFF.

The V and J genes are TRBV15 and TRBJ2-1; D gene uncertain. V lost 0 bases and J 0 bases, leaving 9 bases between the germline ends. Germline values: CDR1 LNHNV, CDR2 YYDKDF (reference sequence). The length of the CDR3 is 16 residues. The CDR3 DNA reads TGTGCCACCAGCAGAGAGGGCAGAAGCTCCTACAATGAGCAGTTCTTC. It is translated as CATSREGRSSYNEQFF. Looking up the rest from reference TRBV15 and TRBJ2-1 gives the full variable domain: DAMVIQNPRYQVTQFGKPVTLSCSQTLNHNVMYWYQQKSSQAPKLLFHYYDKDFNNEADTPDNFQSRRPNTSFCFLDIRSPGLGDTAMYLCATSREGRSSYNEQFFGPGTRLTVL.

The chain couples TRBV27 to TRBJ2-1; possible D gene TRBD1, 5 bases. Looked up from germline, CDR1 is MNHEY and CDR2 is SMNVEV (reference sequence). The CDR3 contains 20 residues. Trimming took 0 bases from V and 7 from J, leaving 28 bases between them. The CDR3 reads CASSLSIGPYRTWVHNEQFF. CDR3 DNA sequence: TGTGCCAGCAGTTTATCGATAGGACCATACAGGACCTGGGTGCATAATGAGCAGTTCTTC.